Each of the 27 T cell receptor beta chains below was sequenced from the same sample in a study of shared clonotypes between healthy human individuals. Libraries were prepared by immunoSEQ multiplex PCR; TCRdb keeps only in-frame clonotypes and omits some of them. The sample yields 1,100,000 or so clones, about 84% seen once. The sample was memory CD4+ T cells from PBMCs. Regarding subset: CD45RA-negative fraction. These receptor sequences come from a young man in good health. Some clones in this sample may be carry-over from other donors' samples.

V is TRBV4-2 and J is TRBJ1-5, with 7 bases fitting TRBD1. The CDR3 totals 13 residues. J lost 7 bases, V lost 6 bases, and 6 bases had no gene match. Germline V lookup: CDR1 LGHNA, CDR2 YNFKEQ. The CDR3 DNA follows: TGTGCCAGCAGATCCACAGGGGACCAGCCCCAGCATTTT. Translation gives CASRSTGDQPQHF.

The genes are TRBV6-1 and TRBJ1-2; weak D call: TRBD1 (5 bases). Looked up from germline, CDR1 is MNHNS and CDR2 is SASEGT. Trimming took 8 bases from V and 5 from J, leaving 21 bases between them. The CDR3 contains 15 residues. In DNA form, the CDR3 reads TGTGCCAGCTCGACGGAGGGGCGAAGAGAATATGGCTACACCTTC. This gives the protein CASSTEGRREYGYTF.

The V call is TRBV7-2, the J call TRBJ1-4; D remains unclear. The V gene's germline CDR1 is SGHTA and CDR2 FQGNSA. V was pared by 0 bases and J by 4 bases, with 6 bases between. There are 14 residues in the CDR3. CDR3: CASSLARSNEKLFF. The CDR3 DNA follows: TGTGCCAGCAGCTTAGCGAGGAGTAATGAAAAACTGTTTTTT. The variable domain in full, completed from reference TRBV7-2 and TRBJ1-4, reads GAGVSQSPSNKVTEKGKDVELRCDPISGHTALYWYRQSLGQGLEFLIYFQGNSAPDKSGLPSDRFSAERTGGSVSTLTIQRTQQEDSAVYLCASSLARSNEKLFFGSGTQLSVL.

The V and J genes are TRBV5-1 and TRBJ2-4; the D gene could be TRBD1 or TRBD2 (5 bases each). V lost 1 base and J lost 0, with 20 bases in between. Germline V lookup: CDR1 SGHRS, CDR2 YFSETQ. The CDR3 is 19 amino acids. CDR3 sequence reads: CASSLYPGTADVAKNIQYF. The CDR3 DNA follows: TGCGCCAGCAGCTTGTATCCAGGGACGGCAGACGTAGCCAAAAACATTCAGTACTTC.

The chain combines TRBV9 with TRBJ2-2; D is perhaps TRBD1 (5 bases). The CDR3 covers 16 residues. Between the trimmed V and J ends, which lost 2 bases and 1 base, there was a span of 12 bases. Germline V CDR1 and CDR2: SGDLS, YYNGEE. CDR3 nucleotides: TGTGCCAGCAGCGTCCGACAGCTATTGAACACCGGGGAGCTGTTTTTT. Its protein product is CASSVRQLLNTGELFF.

V gene TRBV6-5 combines with J gene TRBJ2-1, with 7 bases fitting TRBD1. The trim removed 4 bases at V and 7 bases at J, leaving 1 base unmatched. Germline V gene lookup returns CDR1 MNHEY and CDR2 SVGAGI. This CDR3 spans 12 amino acids. CDR3 in DNA: TGTGCCAGCAGTTCGGACAGGAATGAGCAGTTCTTC. This gives the protein CASSSDRNEQFF.

J is TRBJ2-2 and V is TRBV5-6; 10 bases map to TRBD1. CDR3 length: 14 amino acids. V gave up 2 bases and J gave up 7 bases; unmatched junction bases: 2. Germline V CDR1 and CDR2: SGHDT, YYEEEE. CDR3 amino acids: CASSFGTGDGELFF. In DNA, the CDR3 is TGTGCCAGCAGCTTTGGGACAGGGGACGGGGAGCTGTTTTTT. The full variable domain, with the rest looked up from reference TRBV5-6 and TRBJ2-2, is DAGVTQSPTHLIKTRGQQVTLRCSPKSGHDTVSWYQQALGQGPQFIFQYYEEEERQRGNFPDRFSGHQFPNYSSELNVNALLLGDSALYLCASSFGTGDGELFFGEGSRLTVL.

The CDR3 nucleotides are TGTGCCAGCAGCGACACCACGGTAGCCAAAAACATTCAGTACTTC. As protein: CASSDTTVAKNIQYF. V usage is TRBV7-9 and J usage is TRBJ2-4; D is uncertain. The V gene's germline CDR1 is SEHNR and CDR2 FQNEAQ (reference sequence). Deletions cut 5 bases from V and 0 bases from J, with 11 bases between. The CDR3 sequence is 15 residues long.

The chain uses TRBV19 and TRBJ1-5; unclear D gene. This CDR3 is built from 15 residues. V dropped 5 bases and J dropped 0 bases, with 11 bases sitting between them. Germline loops: CDR1 LNHDA, CDR2 SQIVND (reference sequence). The CDR3 is CASSSKVYSNQPQHF. The CDR3, as DNA: TGTGCCAGTAGTTCAAAAGTTTATAGCAATCAGCCCCAGCATTTT.

V usage is TRBV11-2 and J usage is TRBJ1-1; possible D gene TRBD1, 5 bases. The CDR3 totals 15 residues. Germline CDR1 SGHAT, CDR2 FQNNGV. Trimming cost V 5 bases and J 0 bases, with 13 bases left between them. The CDR3 region is CASSPVQGLNTEAFF. The CDR3 DNA is TGTGCCAGCAGCCCCGTCCAGGGCCTGAACACTGAAGCTTTCTTT.

This clone occurred once. The CDR3 sequence is CASSLPGGYEQYF. The CDR3 coding sequence is TGTGCCAGCAGCTTACCAGGGGGGTACGAGCAGTACTTC. The chain joins TRBV11-2 to TRBJ2-7, with D possibly matching TRBD1 (7 bases). The CDR3 covers 13 residues. Trimming took 2 bases from V and 4 from J, leaving 9 bases between them. Germline V gene data show CDR1 as SGHAT and CDR2 as FQNNGV. Variable domain in full (rest from reference TRBV11-2 and TRBJ2-7): EAGVAQSPRYKIIEKRQSVAFWCNPISGHATLYWYQQILGQGPKLLIQFQNNGVVDDSQLPKDRFSAERLKGVDSTLKIQPAKLEDSAVYLCASSLPGGYEQYFGPGTRLTVT.

The rearrangement links TRBV28 to TRBJ2-3, with D hard to call. CDR3 length: 15 amino acids. Trimming took 2 bases from V and 0 from J, leaving 9 bases between them. Per germline, CDR1 MDHEN and CDR2 SYDVKM. The CDR3 spells CASSLVGSSTDTQYF. Here the CDR3 DNA reads TGTGCCAGCAGTTTAGTCGGCTCTAGCACAGATACGCAGTATTTT.

This clone was picked up one time. The chain employs TRBV7-2 and TRBJ2-4, with 10 bases matching TRBD1. The CDR3 is 16 amino acids. Losses at the gene ends were 5 bases for V and 6 bases for J; bases not matched to a gene: 10. Germline lookup yields CDR1 SGHTA and CDR2 FQGNSA. The CDR3 nucleotides are TGTGCCAGCAGCGCCCGACAGGGGGCCTCGGGAAACATTCAGTACTTC. Translating gives CASSARQGASGNIQYF.

The table lists this clone with a few counts. The rearrangement uses TRBV19 and TRBJ1-5; weak D call: TRBD1 (5 bases). CDR3 size: 14 residues. CDR1 and CDR2 (germline): LNHDA, SQIVND (reference sequence). V gave up 4 bases and J gave up 5 bases, with 12 bases separating them. Written as DNA, the CDR3 is TGTGCCAGTAGTAGTAGGAGGGACTATCAGCCCCAGCATTTT. The encoded protein is CASSSRRDYQPQHF.

V and J are TRBV5-8 and TRBJ2-1, with 7 bases that match TRBD2. Germline CDR1 is SGHTS and CDR2 is YDEGEE. This CDR3 spans 15 amino acids. J was trimmed by 3 bases and V by 4 bases; bases with no gene match: 7. The CDR3 spells CASSPGVAGYNEQFF. The CDR3 bases are TGTGCCAGCAGCCCTGGAGTAGCGGGCTACAATGAGCAGTTCTTC.

The J gene is TRBJ1-1, the V gene TRBV28, with D possibly TRBD1 on 6 matching bases. Germline CDR1 and CDR2: MDHEN and SYDVKM. The CDR3 length is 14 residues. The ends were cut back, 5 bases at V and 4 bases at J, with 14 bases in the middle. The CDR3 DNA reads as TGTGCCAGCAGTAAAAGACAGGTTGGCACTGAAGCTTTCTTT. Its translation: CASSKRQVGTEAFF.

The gene calls are TRBV25-1 and TRBJ1-1, with D possibly being TRBD1 (6 bases). The CDR3 extends over 15 amino acids. Germline values: CDR1 MGHDK, CDR2 SYGVNS. With 6 bases removed from V and 2 bases from J, the gap between germline ends came to 16 bases. The CDR3 DNA sequence: TGTGCCAGCAGCCATGGGTCAGGGGCAAACACTGAAGCTTTCTTT. Translation: CASSHGSGANTEAFF.

The chain recombines TRBV11-3 with TRBJ2-7, with a tentative D call TRBD1 (6 bases). CDR1 and CDR2 (germline): SGHNT, YENEEA. This CDR3 has 12 amino acids. Trimming took 6 bases from V and 12 from J, leaving 18 bases between them. The CDR3 DNA is TGTGCCAGCAGTCGGAGACCAGGGGTTATGTACTTC. Its translation: CASSRRPGVMYF.

The chain recombines TRBV5-6 with TRBJ2-3; no clear D. The CDR3 contains 16 residues. The V gene lost 4 bases and the J gene lost 0 bases, with 15 bases spanning the gap. Germline V lookup: CDR1 SGHDT, CDR2 YYEEEE. CDR3 bases: TGTGCCAGCAGCCCACTGGTCGGTCTTAGCACAGATACGCAGTATTTT. Translating gives CASSPLVGLSTDTQYF.

The rearrangement joins TRBV7-6 to TRBJ2-5, with 7 bases fitting TRBD1. In germline, CDR1 is SGHVS, CDR2 FNYEAQ. The CDR3 extends over 15 amino acids. V lost 3 bases and J lost 2; bases outside the gene matches: 6. The CDR3 here is CASSFFPGQQETQYF. CDR3 nucleotides: TGTGCCAGCAGCTTTTTCCCGGGACAGCAAGAGACCCAGTACTTC. Based on the CDR3 plus reference TRBV7-6 and TRBJ2-5, the full variable domain is GAGVSQSPRYKVTKRGQDVALRCDPISGHVSLYWYRQALGQGPEFLTYFNYEAQQDKSGLPNDRFSAERPEGSISTLTIQRTEQRDSAMYRCASSFFPGQQETQYFGPGTRLLVL.

The CDR3 reads CASSTGPRQNTEAFF. For the CDR3, the DNA is TGCGCCAGCAGCACCGGGCCCCGGCAGAACACTGAAGCTTTCTTT. The chain links TRBV5-1 to TRBJ1-1; D remains unclear. V gave up 4 bases and J gave up 1 base, with 14 bases separating them. Germline CDR1 is SGHRS and CDR2 is YFSETQ. This CDR3 has 15 amino acids.

This clone was seen only once. The rearrangement joins TRBV27 to TRBJ1-4; no clear D. CDR1 MNHEY and CDR2 SMNVEV come from the germline V gene (reference sequence). The CDR3 runs to 15 residues. The V and J ends lost 6 bases and 5 bases respectively, with 16 bases between them. As DNA, the CDR3 is TGTGCCAGCAGGCCCCCCCCGGTCGGAAATGAAAAACTGTTTTTT. Its protein product is CASRPPPVGNEKLFF.

This chain links TRBV4-2 with TRBJ2-7; D could derive from TRBD1 or TRBD2 (5 bases each). In germline, CDR1 is LGHNA, CDR2 YNFKEQ. V shed 4 bases and J shed 2 bases, with 18 bases lying between them. The CDR3 extends over 16 amino acids. DNA of the CDR3: TGTGCCAGCAGCCCCGTAAACTACAGGAGGACCTACGAGCAGTACTTC. Encoded protein: CASSPVNYRRTYEQYF.

This clone was seen more than once but under ten times. The sample contains more than one DNA sequence encoding this CDR3. This rearrangement joins TRBV19 to TRBJ2-6, with TRBD1 as a possible D gene (5 bases). The germline V gene encodes CDR1 LNHDA and CDR2 SQIVND (reference sequence). The length of the CDR3 is 16 residues. The ends were cut back, 1 base at V and 2 bases at J, with 9 bases in the middle. CDR3 loop: CASSIGGRAGANVLTF. CDR3 coding DNA: TGTGCCAGTAGTATAGGAGGCAGGGCTGGGGCCAACGTCCTGACTTTC.

This sequence joins TRBV27 and TRBJ2-3; D is uncertain. This CDR3 region has 15 residues. V lost 3 bases and J lost 0, with 10 bases in between. Germline V gives CDR1 MNHEY, CDR2 SMNVEV (reference sequence). The CDR3 bases are TGTGCCAGCAGTTTTAGAACCCCTAGCACAGATACGCAGTATTTT. Amino acid sequence: CASSFRTPSTDTQYF.

CDR3 sequence (DNA): TGTGCCAGCAGTTTTAGGGAAACAGGGGCGGGTGGCTACACCTTC. Translating gives CASSFRETGAGGYTF. The rearrangement links TRBV27 to TRBJ1-2; 7 bases fit TRBD1. CDR1 and CDR2 from the germline V gene are MNHEY and SMNVEV (reference sequence). The V segment lost 3 bases and the J segment 7 bases; nucleotides outside the gene matches: 11. The CDR3 totals 15 residues.

The genes are TRBV29-1 and TRBJ2-1; 11 bases are a match to TRBD2. This CDR3 is 16 amino acids long. The trim removed 4 bases at V and 0 bases at J, leaving 5 bases unmatched. Germline CDR1 reads SQVTM; CDR2 reads ANQGSEA. For the CDR3, the DNA is TGCAGCGTTGTGGTGGGGACTAGCGGCTCCTACAATGAGCAGTTCTTC. It translates to CSVVVGTSGSYNEQFF.